This section outlines one T cell receptor (beta chain) sequence together with its context. This CDR3 is built from 15 residues. The V gene lost 1 base and the J gene lost 4 bases, with 10 bases spanning the gap. Germline CDR1 and CDR2: LNHDA and SQIVND (reference sequence). The data derive from a study of OX40 agonist ivuxolimab in advanced cancers. Using immunoSEQ multiplex PCR, the repertoire was profiled, and TCRdb retains in-frame clones only, with some absent. The table has under 100,000 clones, approximately 84% seen once; the top ten hold approximately 4.5%. This clonotype originated in an adult with an advanced solid tumor such as melanoma, head and neck, liver or kidney cancer. The input for sequencing was CD4+ or CD8+ T cells sorted from blood, taken in a trial of the OX40 agonist ivuxolimab. The genes are TRBV19 and TRBJ1-4; D is perhaps TRBD1 (5 bases). CDR3 in DNA: TGTGCCAGTAGTATAGTTAGACAGTTTAATGAAAAACTGTTTTTT. This codes for CASSIVRQFNEKLFF.